The text below deals with one T cell receptor (beta chain). What it recognizes is unknown. This record comes from a study of cytotoxic CD8 clonotypes in ibrutinib-treated CLL. Study-wide results and caveats: Baseline clonality, above age-matched healthy donor levels, tracked circulating CD8+ T-cell counts.

Profiled with immunoSEQ multiplex PCR; TCRdb holds only in-frame clones, not every one. The sample gives tens of thousands of clones, about two thirds of which show up once; roughly 5.7% is in the top ten. CDR3 length: 14 residues. Germline loops: CDR1 SGHTS, CDR2 YDEGEE. Losses at the gene ends were 8 bases for V and 4 bases for J; bases not matched to a gene: 6. Here the sequenced sample was PBMCs, taken after 12 months of ibrutinib treatment. The chain has TRBV5-8 and TRBJ2-2; 9 nucleotides line up with TRBD1. The sequence came from a human donor with chronic lymphocytic leukemia. The CDR3 sequence: CASARDRATGELFF. As DNA, the CDR3 is TGTGCCAGTGCACGGGACAGGGCCACCGGGGAGCTGTTTTTT. The full variable domain, in which reference TRBV5-8 and TRBJ2-2 provide the parts outside the CDR3, is EAGVTQSPTHLIKTRGQQATLRCSPISGHTSVYWYQQALGLGLQFLLWYDEGEERNRGNFPPRFSGRQFPNYSSELNVNALELEDSALYLCASARDRATGELFFGEGSRLTVL.